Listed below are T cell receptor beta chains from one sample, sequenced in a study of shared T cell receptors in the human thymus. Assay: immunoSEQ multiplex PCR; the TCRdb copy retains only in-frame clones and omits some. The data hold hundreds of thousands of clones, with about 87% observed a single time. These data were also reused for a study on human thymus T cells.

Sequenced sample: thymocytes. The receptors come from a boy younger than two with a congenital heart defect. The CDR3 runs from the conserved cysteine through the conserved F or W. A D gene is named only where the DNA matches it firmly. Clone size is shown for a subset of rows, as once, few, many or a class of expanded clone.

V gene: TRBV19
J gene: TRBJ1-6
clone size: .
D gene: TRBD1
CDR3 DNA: TGTGCCAGTAGTACTCCTCCGACAGGGCGAAATTCACCCCTCCACTTT
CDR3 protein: CASSTPPTGRNSPLHF

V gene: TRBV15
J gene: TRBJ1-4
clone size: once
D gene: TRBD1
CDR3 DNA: TGTGCCACCAGCAGGGGACGACAGGGAAATGAAAAACTGTTTTTT
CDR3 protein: CATSRGRQGNEKLFF

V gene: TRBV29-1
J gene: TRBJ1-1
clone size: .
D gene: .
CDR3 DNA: TGCAGCGTTGGAGACAGCGCTGAAGCTTTCTTT
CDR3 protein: CSVGDSAEAFF

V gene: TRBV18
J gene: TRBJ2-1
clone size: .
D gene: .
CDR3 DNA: TGTGCCAGCTCACCACGGGTGGAGGCCCCTAACTCCTACAATGAGCAGTTCTTC
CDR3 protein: CASSPRVEAPNSYNEQFF

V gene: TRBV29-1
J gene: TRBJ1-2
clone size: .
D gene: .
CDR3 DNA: TGCAGCCACGCAGGGGTGGAGGACTATGGCTACACCTTC
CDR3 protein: CSHAGVEDYGYTF

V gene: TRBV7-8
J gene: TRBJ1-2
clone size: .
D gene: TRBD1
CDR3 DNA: TGTGCCAGCAGCTCTCCGGGACAGACCTATGGCTACACCTTC
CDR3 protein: CASSSPGQTYGYTF

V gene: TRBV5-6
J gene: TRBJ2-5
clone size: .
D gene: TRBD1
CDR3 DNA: TGTGCCAGCAGCACGGCCGAGACAGGGGCAAAAGAGACCCAGTACTTC
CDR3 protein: CASSTAETGAKETQYF

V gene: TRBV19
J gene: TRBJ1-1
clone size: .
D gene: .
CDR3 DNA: TGTGCCAGTAGTATAGATTCCGTGAACACTGAAGCTTTCTTT
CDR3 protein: CASSIDSVNTEAFF

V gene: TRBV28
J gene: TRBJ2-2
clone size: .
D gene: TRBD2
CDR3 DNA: TGTGCCAGCAGTTTTCGGGGGGGCCGGAACACCGGGGAGCTGTTTTTT
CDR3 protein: CASSFRGGRNTGELFF

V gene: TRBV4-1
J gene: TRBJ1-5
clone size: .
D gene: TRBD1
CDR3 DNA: TGCGCCAGCAGCCATGACGGCGGGACAGGGTATAGCAATCAGCCCCAGCATTTT
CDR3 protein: CASSHDGGTGYSNQPQHF

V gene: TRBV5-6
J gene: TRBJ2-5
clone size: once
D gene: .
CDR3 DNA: TGTGCCAGCAGCCGAGGGCCGTTGGAGACCCAGTACTTC
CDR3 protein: CASSRGPLETQYF

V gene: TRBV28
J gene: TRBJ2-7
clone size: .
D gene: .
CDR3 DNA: TGTGCCAGCAGTTTATCGGGCAGGGCAAGCCAGCAGTACTTC
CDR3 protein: CASSLSGRASQQYF

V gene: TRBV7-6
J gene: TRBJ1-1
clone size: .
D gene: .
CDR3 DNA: TGTGCCAGCAGCTTCAGGGTAGGTGACACTGAAGCTTTCTTT
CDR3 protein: CASSFRVGDTEAFF

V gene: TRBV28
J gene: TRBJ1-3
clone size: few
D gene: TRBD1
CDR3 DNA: TGTGCCAGCAGTAGGGCGTCGGACAGGGCGTCTGGAAACACCATATATTTT
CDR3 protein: CASSRASDRASGNTIYF

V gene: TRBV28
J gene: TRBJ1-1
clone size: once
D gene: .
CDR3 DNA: TGTGCCAGCAGTTTAGGCTTCCTCCCGGGGGGAGCTTTCTTT
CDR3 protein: CASSLGFLPGGAFF

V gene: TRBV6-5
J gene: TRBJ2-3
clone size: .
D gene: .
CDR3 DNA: TGTGCCAGCACCTCCCTCGGACACCTCACAGATACGCAGTATTTT
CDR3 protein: CASTSLGHLTDTQYF

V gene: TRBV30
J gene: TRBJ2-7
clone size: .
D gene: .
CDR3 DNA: TGTGCCTGGAGAGCGGCCCGGGGAGACGAGCAGTACTTC
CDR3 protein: CAWRAARGDEQYF

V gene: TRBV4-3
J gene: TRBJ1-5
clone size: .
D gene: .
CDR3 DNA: TGCGCCAGCAGCCAAGACTTGGCGCAGGGGTCACCTAATCCCAATCAGCCCCAGCATTTT
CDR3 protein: CASSQDLAQGSPNPNQPQHF

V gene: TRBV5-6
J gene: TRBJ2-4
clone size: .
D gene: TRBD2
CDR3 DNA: TGTGCCAGCAGCACAACGACTAGCGGGAGCGTTAAAAACATTCAGTACTTC
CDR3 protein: CASSTTTSGSVKNIQYF

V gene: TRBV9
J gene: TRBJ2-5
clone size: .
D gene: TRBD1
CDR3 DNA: TGTGCCAGCAGCACCACAGGGGGGGAGACCCAGTACTTC
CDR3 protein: CASSTTGGETQYF

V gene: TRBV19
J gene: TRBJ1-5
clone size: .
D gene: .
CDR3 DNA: TGTGCCAGTAGTATAGTCGAGTATAGCAATCAGCCCCAGCATTTT
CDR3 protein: CASSIVEYSNQPQHF

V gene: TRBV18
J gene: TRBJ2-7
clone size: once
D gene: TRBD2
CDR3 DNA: TGTGCCAGCTCCCCCGAGGGGCGGGAGCCCTACGAGCAGTACTTC
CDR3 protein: CASSPEGREPYEQYF

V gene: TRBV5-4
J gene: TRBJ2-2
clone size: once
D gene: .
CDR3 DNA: TGTGCCAGCAGCTGCTTGGAGGGGGAGCTGTTTTTT
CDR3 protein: CASSCLEGELFF

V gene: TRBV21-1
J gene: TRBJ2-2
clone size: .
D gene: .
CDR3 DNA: TGTGCCAGCAGTGACCCAAGGGAGCTTGACACCGGGGAGCTGTTTTTT
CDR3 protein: CASSDPRELDTGELFF

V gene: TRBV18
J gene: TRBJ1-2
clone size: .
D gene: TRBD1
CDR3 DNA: TGTGCCAGCTCCCGGACAGGGGGCGCGTCAGAGGACGGCTACACCTTC
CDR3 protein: CASSRTGGASEDGYTF

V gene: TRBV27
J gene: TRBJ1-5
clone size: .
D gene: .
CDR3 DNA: TGTGCCAGCAGAGGACTAGACAGAGATAGCAATCAGCCCCAGCATTTT
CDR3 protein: CASRGLDRDSNQPQHF

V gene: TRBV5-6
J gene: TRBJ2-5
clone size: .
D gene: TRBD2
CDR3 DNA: TGTGCCAGCAGCTTGGTCGTGACTAGCGGTCAGGAGACCCAGTACTTC
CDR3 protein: CASSLVVTSGQETQYF

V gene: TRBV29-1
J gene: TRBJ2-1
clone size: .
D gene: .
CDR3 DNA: TGCAGCGGTGGGGGGAATGAGCAGTTCTTC
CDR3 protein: CSGGGNEQFF

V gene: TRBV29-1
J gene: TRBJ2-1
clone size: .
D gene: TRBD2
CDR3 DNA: TGCAGCGTTGAAGGTGATTTTAGCGGGGAACTTTCCTACAATGAGCAGTTCTTC
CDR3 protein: CSVEGDFSGELSYNEQFF

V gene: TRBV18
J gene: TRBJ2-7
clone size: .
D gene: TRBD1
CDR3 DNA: TGTGCCAGCTCACCACGGGACAGGGGGAACGAGCAGTACTTC
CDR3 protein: CASSPRDRGNEQYF